The 28 T cell receptor beta chains listed next were all sequenced from one sample in a study of CD8 T cells in ankylosing spondylitis. One entry per CDR3 protein, called by TCRdb with MiXCR from the 5' RACE reads. The sample lists 200,000 to 300,000 distinct CDR3 sequences; about 11% were seen once. Sequenced sample: blood, either unsorted or a sorted T cell fraction (not recorded which). These receptors all stem from a male donor with ankylosing spondylitis or in good health (not recorded which).

This clonotype has ten or more counts. The gene calls are TRBV12-3 or TRBV12-4 and TRBJ1-1, with a weak D call TRBD1 (5 bases). V was pared by 4 bases and J by 5 bases, with 17 bases between. This CDR3 is built from 15 residues. CDR3 in DNA: TGTGCCAGCAGTTCCGGGCCATCGGGGGAGACTGAAGCTTTCTTT. This codes for CASSSGPSGETEAFF.

This clonotype has at least ten counts. The gene calls are TRBV5-6 and TRBJ1-2; 7 nucleotides match TRBD1. J lost 8 bases, V lost 6 bases, and 10 bases had no gene match. CDR3 length: 13 amino acids. Per the germline V gene, CDR1 is SGHDT and CDR2 is YYEEEE. CDR3 residues: CASTFGQELGYTF. DNA for the CDR3: TGTGCCAGCACCTTCGGACAGGAGTTGGGCTACACCTTC.

The table lists this clonotype with many counts. V usage is TRBV4-2 and J usage is TRBJ2-3, with 10 bases matching TRBD2. The CDR3 covers 17 residues. Germline assignment: CDR1 LGHNA and CDR2 YNFKEQ. V was clipped by 1 base and J by 5 bases; unmatched bases: 9. In DNA, the CDR3 is TGTGCCAGCAGCCAAGGTCCTAGCGGGAGATGGGAAGATACGCAGTATTTT. Translating gives CASSQGPSGRWEDTQYF.

Turning to this clonotype: One end of the junction is discordant with germline, which a read error may explain. This rearrangement joins TRBV10-3 to TRBJ1-2; TRBD1 agrees at 9 bases. The CDR3 runs to 15 residues. Germline V lookup: CDR1 ENHRY, CDR2 SYGVKD. CDR3: CAISESTGGNYDYTF. CDR3 sequence (DNA): TGTGCCATCAGTGAGTCGACAGGGGGGAACTATGACTACACCTTC.

This clonotype has at least ten counts. This chain joins TRBV20-1 and TRBJ2-1; the match to TRBD2 covers 8 bases. CDR1 and CDR2 from the germline V gene are DFQATT and SNEGSKA (reference sequence). V gave up 0 bases and J gave up 8 bases; unmatched junction bases: 9. The CDR3 sequence is 15 residues long. For the CDR3, the DNA is TGCAGTGCTAGAGATTCGAGCGGGAGCCCCCATGAGCAGTTCTTC. This translates into CSARDSSGSPHEQFF.

This clonotype was picked up many times. The chain recombines TRBV20-1 with TRBJ2-3; TRBD1 is a possible D gene (6 bases). V shed 5 bases and J shed 2 bases, with 11 bases lying between them. CDR3 size: 13 residues. CDR1 and CDR2 (germline): DFQATT, SNEGSKA (reference sequence). This chain's CDR3 is CSASDSYTDTQYF. Here the CDR3 DNA reads TGCAGTGCTTCGGACAGCTACACAGATACGCAGTATTTT.

Comment on this clonotype: A much larger clone lies a single base off, so this may be a read error. The chain joins TRBV30 to TRBJ2-1, with D hard to call. The CDR3 is 12 residues long. Looked up from germline, CDR1 is GTSNPN and CDR2 is SVGIG (reference sequence). The CDR3 reads CAWSVLRNVQFF. In nucleotides, the CDR3 is TGTGCCTGGAGTGTACTGAGGAATGTGCAGTTCTTC.

This clonotype was counted at least ten times. The chain has TRBV11-2 and TRBJ2-3; a possible D gene is TRBD1 (5 bases). Trimming took 2 bases from V and 2 from J, leaving 14 bases between them. The CDR3 consists of 16 residues. Germline V lookup: CDR1 SGHAT, CDR2 FQNNGV. The CDR3 nucleotides read TGTGCCAGCAGCTTATGGGGCCAACCACCCACAGATACGCAGTATTTT. It yields the protein CASSLWGQPPTDTQYF. The full variable domain, in which reference TRBV11-2 and TRBJ2-3 provide the parts outside the CDR3, is EAGVAQSPRYKIIEKRQSVAFWCNPISGHATLYWYQQILGQGPKLLIQFQNNGVVDDSQLPKDRFSAERLKGVDSTLKIQPAKLEDSAVYLCASSLWGQPPTDTQYFGPGTRLTVL.

This clonotype was recorded many times. The chain employs TRBV9 and TRBJ2-1, with a weak D call TRBD1 (7 bases). V was shortened by 0 bases and J by 3 bases, with 16 bases between the two germline ends. In germline, CDR1 is SGDLS, CDR2 YYNGEE. The CDR3 length is 17 residues. The CDR3 region has the DNA TGTGCCAGCAGCGTAGAGAGGGGGGACAGAGTCTACAATGAGCAGTTCTTC. Its translation: CASSVERGDRVYNEQFF. Full variable domain (outside the CDR3, taken from reference TRBV9 and TRBJ2-1): DSGVTQTPKHLITATGQRVTLRCSPRSGDLSVYWYQQSLDQGLQFLIQYYNGEERAKGNILERFSAQQFPDLHSELNLSSLELGDSALYFCASSVERGDRVYNEQFFGPGTRLTVL.

This clonotype was observed a few times. The V call is TRBV7-2, the J call TRBJ2-1, with D possibly matching TRBD2 (7 bases). V lost 2 bases and J lost 2, with 13 bases in between. This CDR3 comprises 16 residues. Germline CDR1 is SGHTA and CDR2 is FQGNSA. The CDR3 reads CASSLRGGDTYNEQFF. CDR3 bases: TGTGCCAGCAGCTTAAGGGGGGGGGATACCTACAATGAGCAGTTCTTC. The whole variable domain, filled in from reference TRBV7-2 and TRBJ2-1, reads GAGVSQSPSNKVTEKGKDVELRCDPISGHTALYWYRQSLGQGLEFLIYFQGNSAPDKSGLPSDRFSAERTGGSVSTLTIQRTQQEDSAVYLCASSLRGGDTYNEQFFGPGTRLTVL.

This clonotype showed up many times. The J gene is TRBJ2-3, the V gene TRBV11-2; unclear D gene. This CDR3 comprises 12 residues. Trimming cost V 7 bases and J 6 bases, with 11 bases left between them. Germline V gene data show CDR1 as SGHAT and CDR2 as FQNNGV. In nucleotides, the CDR3 is TGTGCCAGCACCTCAGGACGGGATACGCAGTATTTT. It codes for CASTSGRDTQYF.

This clonotype was counted a few times. The V call is TRBV18, the J call TRBJ2-3; unclear D gene. Germline lookup yields CDR1 KGHSH and CDR2 LQKENI. CDR3 length: 13 residues. V was pared by 3 bases and J by 6 bases, with 10 bases between. The CDR3 reads CASSPKSRDTQYF. CDR3 DNA sequence: TGTGCCAGCTCACCCAAGTCCCGGGATACGCAGTATTTT.

This CDR3 reads CSARELSGFF. CDR3 DNA: TGCAGTGCGAGGGAACTTAGTGGTTTCTTT. This chain joins TRBV20-1 and TRBJ1-1; D ambiguous. The CDR3 extends over 10 amino acids. CDR1 and CDR2 from the germline V gene are DFQATT and SNEGSKA (reference sequence). V lost 6 bases and J lost 13, with 15 bases in between.

This clonotype was seen many times. The chain links TRBV20-1 to TRBJ2-5; D is perhaps TRBD1 (5 bases). This CDR3 spans 17 amino acids. Germline CDR1 is DFQATT and CDR2 is SNEGSKA (reference sequence). V gave up 3 bases and J gave up 4 bases, with 24 bases separating them. Here the CDR3 DNA reads TGCAGTGCTAGGAAGGGGCAGGGTGCGCCGGGTTCAGAGACCCAGTACTTC. This sequence encodes CSARKGQGAPGSETQYF.

The table lists this clonotype with many counts. The chain has TRBV15 and TRBJ2-7; TRBD1 matches at 10 bases. The ends lost 0 bases at V and 6 bases at J; junction bases unmatched: 5. CDR3 length equals 15 residues. Germline V lookup: CDR1 LNHNV, CDR2 YYDKDF (reference sequence). The CDR3 protein is CATSRDTGTGVEQYF. For the CDR3, the DNA is TGTGCCACCAGCAGAGATACGGGGACAGGGGTCGAGCAGTACTTC.

There are many counts of this clonotype. V usage is TRBV7-6 and J usage is TRBJ2-5, with D maybe TRBD2 (7 bases). Germline V gene data show CDR1 as SGHVS and CDR2 as FNYEAQ. The CDR3 totals 16 residues. V lost 5 bases to trimming and J lost 1 base, with 17 bases between them. The CDR3: CASSTYSGGPQETQYF. The CDR3 nucleotides are TGTGCCAGCAGCACATACTCCGGGGGGCCCCAAGAGACCCAGTACTTC.

This clonotype was recorded at least ten times. This chain links TRBV5-5 with TRBJ2-2, with 8 bases fitting TRBD1. V shed 4 bases and J 3 bases; nucleotides not matched to a gene: 8. Germline V CDR1 and CDR2: SGHKS, YYEKEE (reference sequence). The CDR3 length is 16 residues. The CDR3 loop reads CASSIPTGADTGELFF. CDR3 coding DNA: TGTGCCAGCAGCATCCCGACAGGGGCAGACACCGGGGAGCTGTTTTTT.

The J gene is TRBJ2-1, the V gene TRBV7-9; 11 bases agree with TRBD2. Germline V CDR1 and CDR2: SEHNR, FQNEAQ (reference sequence). CDR3 size: 15 residues. V was clipped by 4 bases and J by 5 bases; unmatched bases: 4. CDR3 residues: CASSSGLAADNEQFF. For the CDR3, the DNA is TGTGCCAGCAGCTCGGGACTAGCGGCGGACAATGAGCAGTTCTTC.

This clonotype has at least ten counts. The V and J genes are TRBV5-1 and TRBJ2-7; TRBD1 is a possible D gene (6 bases). Germline V gene data show CDR1 as SGHRS and CDR2 as YFSETQ. The V gene lost 4 bases and the J gene lost 0 bases, with 14 bases spanning the gap. The CDR3 sequence is 15 residues long. The CDR3 nucleotides read TGCGCCAGCAGCGAGCTGGGACACAGCTCCTACGAGCAGTACTTC. It specifies CASSELGHSSYEQYF.

In this sample, this clonotype turned up many times. The V call is TRBV4-2, the J call TRBJ2-3, with 7 bases fitting TRBD2. The CDR3 is 16 amino acids. Germline assignment: CDR1 LGHNA and CDR2 YNFKEQ. V trimming: 0 bases; J trimming: 4 bases; junction bases outside the gene matches: 7. The CDR3 nucleotides read TGTGCCAGCAGCCAAGATGCCGCTAGCGGTCCAGATACGCAGTATTTT. The encoded protein is CASSQDAASGPDTQYF.

The gene calls are TRBV18 and TRBJ1-2, with a tentative D call TRBD1 (5 bases). Germline V gives CDR1 KGHSH, CDR2 LQKENI. V was cut by 5 bases and J by 6 bases, with 16 bases left in between. There are 14 residues in the CDR3. The CDR3 bases are TGTGCCAGCTCAGGGACCGGAGGAAGTGATGGCTACACCTTC. Its protein is CASSGTGGSDGYTF.

This clonotype was picked up a small number of times. The chain couples TRBV30 to TRBJ2-1; possibly TRBD1 for D (6 bases). Germline lookup yields CDR1 GTSNPN and CDR2 SVGIG (reference sequence). The CDR3 totals 15 residues. The V and J ends lost 3 bases and 0 bases respectively, with 12 bases between them. CDR3 loop: CAWRGGQSSYNEQFF. In DNA form, the CDR3 reads TGTGCCTGGAGAGGCGGACAGAGCTCCTACAATGAGCAGTTCTTC.

This clonotype was detected a few times. The gene calls are TRBV7-9 and TRBJ1-1, with D unresolved. The CDR3 runs to 14 residues. Germline CDR1 reads SEHNR; CDR2 reads FQNEAQ (reference sequence). Trimming took off 2 bases at V and 3 bases at J, with 10 bases between the two ends. The CDR3 reads CASSLSGFDTEAFF. The DNA of the CDR3 is TGTGCCAGCAGCTTATCGGGGTTTGACACTGAAGCTTTCTTT.

This clonotype was counted at least ten times. The V and J genes are TRBV21-1 and TRBJ1-5; the listed D gene, TRBD1, was not tested against the DNA. TRBV21-1 is designated a pseudogene. CDR3 length equals 16 residues. DNA of the CDR3: TGTGCCAGCAGCAAAGATCTACAGGGGAGCAATCAGCCCCAGCATTTT. It specifies CASSKDLQGSNQPQHF.

This clonotype has at least ten counts. The V and J genes are TRBV27 and TRBJ1-1; a weak D match, TRBD1 (5 bases). Germline CDR1 and CDR2: MNHEY and SMNVEV (reference sequence). The V gene lost 0 bases and the J gene lost 2 bases, with 10 bases spanning the gap. There are 15 residues in the CDR3. This chain's CDR3 is CASSLSGTVNTEAFF. The CDR3 DNA reads TGTGCCAGCAGTTTATCCGGGACGGTTAACACTGAAGCTTTCTTT.

This clonotype was detected ten times or more. The CDR3, as DNA: TGCGCCAGCAGCCTGGACGTCGCAACTAATGAAAAACTGTTTTTT. Its protein product is CASSLDVATNEKLFF. The chain couples TRBV5-1 to TRBJ1-4; D is unresolved. The CDR3 totals 15 residues. V lost 4 bases to trimming and J lost 0 bases, with 10 bases between them. In germline, CDR1 is SGHRS, CDR2 YFSETQ.

The chain carries TRBV7-9 and TRBJ2-1; D may correspond to TRBD1 or TRBD2 (5 bases each). Germline assignment: CDR1 SEHNR and CDR2 FQNEAQ (reference sequence). The CDR3 is made up of 12 amino acids. Trimming stripped 5 bases from V and 12 bases from J, with 14 bases between. The CDR3 DNA follows: TGTGCCAGCAGCCCTTTCGGGACGGCGCAGTTCTTC. Translated, it gives CASSPFGTAQFF.

This clonotype was seen a handful of times. The V call is TRBV19, the J call TRBJ2-6, with D possibly matching TRBD2 (6 bases). Trimming stripped 5 bases from V and 2 bases from J, with 7 bases between. There are 14 residues in the CDR3. CDR1 and CDR2 from the germline V gene are LNHDA and SQIVND (reference sequence). CDR3: CASSRGTGANVLTF. CDR3 bases: TGTGCCAGTAGTCGGGGGACTGGGGCCAACGTCCTGACTTTC.